Sequencing of this T cell receptor beta chain was carried out in a study of technical replicates of blood from a handful of donors. The CDR3 sequence is 16 residues long. The germline gives CDR1 ENHRY, CDR2 SYGVKD. V dropped 1 base and J dropped 1; count of bases not matched to a gene: 3. Some clones are missing from TCRdb's copy, which holds only in-frame ones; the method was immunoSEQ multiplex PCR. The data show 55,000 to 75,000 clones, around 87% seen once. The chain links TRBV10-3 to TRBJ2-3, with 9 bases lining up with TRBD2. The sample consisted of PBMCs. The TCR comes from a human donor in good health. Some clones in this sample may be carry-over from other donors' samples. This CDR3 is CAISEFSGGRTDTQYF. DNA of the CDR3: TGTGCCATCAGTGAGTTTAGCGGGGGACGCACAGATACGCAGTATTTT.